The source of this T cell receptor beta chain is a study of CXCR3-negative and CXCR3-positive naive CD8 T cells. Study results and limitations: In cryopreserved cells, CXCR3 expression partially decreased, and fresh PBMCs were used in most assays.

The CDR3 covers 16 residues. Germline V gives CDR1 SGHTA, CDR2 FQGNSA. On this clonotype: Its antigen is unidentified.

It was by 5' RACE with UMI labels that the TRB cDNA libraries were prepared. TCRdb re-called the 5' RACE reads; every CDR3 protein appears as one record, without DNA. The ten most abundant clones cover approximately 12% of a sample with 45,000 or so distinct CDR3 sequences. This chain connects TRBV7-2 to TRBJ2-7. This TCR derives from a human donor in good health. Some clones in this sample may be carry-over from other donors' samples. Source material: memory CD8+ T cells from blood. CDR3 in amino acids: CASSLAFQQQSYEQYF.